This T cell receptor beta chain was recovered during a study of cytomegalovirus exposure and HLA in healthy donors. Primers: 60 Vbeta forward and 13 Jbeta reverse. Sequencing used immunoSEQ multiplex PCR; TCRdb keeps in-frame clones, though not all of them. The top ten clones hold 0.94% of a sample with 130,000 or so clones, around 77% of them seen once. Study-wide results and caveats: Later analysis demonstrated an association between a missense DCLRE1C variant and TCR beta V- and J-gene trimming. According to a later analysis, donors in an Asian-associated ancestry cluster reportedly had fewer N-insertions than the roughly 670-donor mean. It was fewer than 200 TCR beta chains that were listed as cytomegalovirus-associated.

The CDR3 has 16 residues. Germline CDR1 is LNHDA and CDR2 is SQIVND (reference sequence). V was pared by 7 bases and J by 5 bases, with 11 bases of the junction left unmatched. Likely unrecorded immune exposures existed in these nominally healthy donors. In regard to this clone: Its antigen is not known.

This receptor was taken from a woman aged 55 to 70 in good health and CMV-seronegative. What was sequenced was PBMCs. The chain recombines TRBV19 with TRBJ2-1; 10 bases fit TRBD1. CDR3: CASTLGQGGGNNEQFF. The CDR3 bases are TGTGCCAGTACCCTCGGACAGGGGGGGGGCAACAATGAGCAGTTCTTC. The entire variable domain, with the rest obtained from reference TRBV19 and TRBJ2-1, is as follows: DGGITQSPKYLFRKEGQNVTLSCEQNLNHDAMYWYRQDPGQGLRLIYYSQIVNDFQKGDIAEGYSVSREKKESFPLTVTSAQKNPTAFYLCASTLGQGGGNNEQFFGPGTRLTVL.